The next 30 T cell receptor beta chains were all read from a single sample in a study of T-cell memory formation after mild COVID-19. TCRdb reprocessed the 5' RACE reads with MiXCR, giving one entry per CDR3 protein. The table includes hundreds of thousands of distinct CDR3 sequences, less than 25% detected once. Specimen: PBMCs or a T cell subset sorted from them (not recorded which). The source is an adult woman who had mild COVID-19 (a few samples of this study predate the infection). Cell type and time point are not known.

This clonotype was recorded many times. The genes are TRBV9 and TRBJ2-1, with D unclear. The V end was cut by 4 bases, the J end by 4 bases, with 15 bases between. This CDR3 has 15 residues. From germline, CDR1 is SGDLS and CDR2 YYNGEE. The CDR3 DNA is TGTGCCAGCAGCCCCTCGGCGACACATTACAATGAGCAGTTCTTC. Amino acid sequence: CASSPSATHYNEQFF. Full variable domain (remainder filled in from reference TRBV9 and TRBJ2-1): DSGVTQTPKHLITATGQRVTLRCSPRSGDLSVYWYQQSLDQGLQFLIQYYNGEERAKGNILERFSAQQFPDLHSELNLSSLELGDSALYFCASSPSATHYNEQFFGPGTRLTVL.

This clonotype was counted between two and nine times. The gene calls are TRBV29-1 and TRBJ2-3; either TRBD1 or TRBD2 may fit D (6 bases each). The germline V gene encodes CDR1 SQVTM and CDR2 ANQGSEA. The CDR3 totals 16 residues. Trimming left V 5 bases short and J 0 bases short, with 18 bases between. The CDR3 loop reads CSVWGAPTPSTDTQYF. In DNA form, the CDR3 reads TGCAGCGTTTGGGGGGCCCCAACTCCTAGCACAGATACGCAGTATTTT.

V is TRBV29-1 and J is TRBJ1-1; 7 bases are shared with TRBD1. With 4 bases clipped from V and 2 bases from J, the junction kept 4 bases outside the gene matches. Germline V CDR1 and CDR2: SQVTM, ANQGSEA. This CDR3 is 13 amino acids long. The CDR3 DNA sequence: TGCAGCGTTGTAACAGGGGCTAACACTGAAGCTTTCTTT. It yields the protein CSVVTGANTEAFF.

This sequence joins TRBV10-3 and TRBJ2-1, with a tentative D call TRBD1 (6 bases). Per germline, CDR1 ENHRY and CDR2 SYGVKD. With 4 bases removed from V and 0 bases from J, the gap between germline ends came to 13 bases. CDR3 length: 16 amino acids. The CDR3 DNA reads TGTGCCATCAGTGCCCGACAGGCAAGCTCCTACAATGAGCAGTTCTTC. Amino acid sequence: CAISARQASSYNEQFF.

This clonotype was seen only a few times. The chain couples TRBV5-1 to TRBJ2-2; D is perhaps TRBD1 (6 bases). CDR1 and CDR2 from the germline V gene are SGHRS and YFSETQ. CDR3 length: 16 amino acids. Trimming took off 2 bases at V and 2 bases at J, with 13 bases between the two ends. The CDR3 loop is CASSLVRTANTGELFF. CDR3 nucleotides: TGCGCCAGCAGCTTAGTTAGGACAGCCAACACCGGGGAGCTGTTTTTT. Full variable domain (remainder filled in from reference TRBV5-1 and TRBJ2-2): KAGVTQTPRYLIKTRGQQVTLSCSPISGHRSVSWYQQTPGQGLQFLFEYFSETQRNKGNFPGRFSGRQFSNSRSEMNVSTLELGDSALYLCASSLVRTANTGELFFGEGSRLTVL.

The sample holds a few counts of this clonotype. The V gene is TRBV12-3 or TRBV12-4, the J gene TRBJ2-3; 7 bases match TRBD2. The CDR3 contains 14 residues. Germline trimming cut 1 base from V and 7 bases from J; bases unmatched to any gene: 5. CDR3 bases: TGTGCCAGCAGTTTAGTGGGAGGGACCTATACGCAGTATTTT. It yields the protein CASSLVGGTYTQYF.

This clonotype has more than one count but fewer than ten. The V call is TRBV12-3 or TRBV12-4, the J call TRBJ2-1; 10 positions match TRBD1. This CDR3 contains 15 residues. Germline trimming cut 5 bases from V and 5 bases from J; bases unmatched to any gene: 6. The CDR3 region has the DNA TGTGCCAGCAGTGCCCAGACAGGGGGCAACAATGAGCAGTTCTTC. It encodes CASSAQTGGNNEQFF.

CDR3 protein: CASSFGTGGVYGYTF. The DNA of the CDR3 is TGTGCCAGCAGTTTCGGGACAGGGGGCGTATATGGCTACACCTTC. The chain links TRBV27 to TRBJ1-2; 12 bases line up with TRBD1. The CDR3 has 15 residues. CDR1 MNHEY and CDR2 SMNVEV come from the germline V gene (reference sequence). After removal of 3 bases from V and 5 bases from J, the junction contained 4 bases not matched to a gene.

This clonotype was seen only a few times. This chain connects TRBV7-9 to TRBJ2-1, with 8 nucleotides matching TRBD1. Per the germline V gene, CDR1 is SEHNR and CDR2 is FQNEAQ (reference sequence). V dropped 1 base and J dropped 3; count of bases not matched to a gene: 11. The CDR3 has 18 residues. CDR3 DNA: TGTGCCAGCAGCTTAGTAGGCCCTGGACAGGGTAACTACAATGAGCAGTTCTTC. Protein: CASSLVGPGQGNYNEQFF.

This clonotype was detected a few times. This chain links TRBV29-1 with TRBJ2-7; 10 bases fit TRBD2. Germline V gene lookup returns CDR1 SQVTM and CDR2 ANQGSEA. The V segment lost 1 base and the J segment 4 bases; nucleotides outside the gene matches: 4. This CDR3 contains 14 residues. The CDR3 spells CSVEGQRGGYEQYF. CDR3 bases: TGCAGCGTTGAAGGCCAGCGGGGGGGTTACGAGCAGTACTTC.

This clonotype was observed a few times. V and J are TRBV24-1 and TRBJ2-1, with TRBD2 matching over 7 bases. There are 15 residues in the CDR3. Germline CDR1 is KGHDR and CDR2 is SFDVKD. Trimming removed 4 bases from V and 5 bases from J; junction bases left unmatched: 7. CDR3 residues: CATSEGSGFNNEQFF. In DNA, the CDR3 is TGTGCCACCAGTGAGGGTAGCGGGTTTAACAATGAGCAGTTCTTC.

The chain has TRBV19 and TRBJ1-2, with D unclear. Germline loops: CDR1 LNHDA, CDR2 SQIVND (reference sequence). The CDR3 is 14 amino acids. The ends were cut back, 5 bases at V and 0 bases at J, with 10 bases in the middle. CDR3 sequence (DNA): TGTGCCAGTAGTCGGGCTGGAGCTAACTATGGCTACACCTTC. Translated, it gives CASSRAGANYGYTF.

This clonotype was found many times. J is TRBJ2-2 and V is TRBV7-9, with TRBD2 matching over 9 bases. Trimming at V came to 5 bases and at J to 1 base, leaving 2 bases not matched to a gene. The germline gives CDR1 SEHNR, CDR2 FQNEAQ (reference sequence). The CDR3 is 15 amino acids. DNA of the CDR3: TGTGCCAGCAGCCGACTAGCGGTGAACACCGGGGAGCTGTTTTTT. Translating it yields CASSRLAVNTGELFF.

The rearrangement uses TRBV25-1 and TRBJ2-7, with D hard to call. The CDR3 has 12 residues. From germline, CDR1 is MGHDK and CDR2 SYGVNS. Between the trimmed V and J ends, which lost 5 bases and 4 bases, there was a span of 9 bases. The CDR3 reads CASSYGQYEQYF. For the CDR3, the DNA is TGTGCCAGCAGTTATGGGCAATACGAGCAGTACTTC.

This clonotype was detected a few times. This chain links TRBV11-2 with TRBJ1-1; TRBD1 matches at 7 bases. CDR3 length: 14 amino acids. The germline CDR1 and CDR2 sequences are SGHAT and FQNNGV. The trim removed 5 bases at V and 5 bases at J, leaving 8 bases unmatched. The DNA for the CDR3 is TGTGCCAGCAGCCCGACAGGGTTATATACTGAAGCTTTCTTT. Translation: CASSPTGLYTEAFF.

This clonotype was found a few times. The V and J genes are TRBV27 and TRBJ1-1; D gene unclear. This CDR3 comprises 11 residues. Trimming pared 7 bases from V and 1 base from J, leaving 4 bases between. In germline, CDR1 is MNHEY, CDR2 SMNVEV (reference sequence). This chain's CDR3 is CASKSNTEAFF. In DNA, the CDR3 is TGTGCCAGCAAATCGAACACTGAAGCTTTCTTT.

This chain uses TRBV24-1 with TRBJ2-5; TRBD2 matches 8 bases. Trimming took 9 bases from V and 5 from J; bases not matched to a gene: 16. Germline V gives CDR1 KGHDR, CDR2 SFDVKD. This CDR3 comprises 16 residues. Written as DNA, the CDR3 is TGTGCCACCGCCAGTCCGAGCGGGGGTTCTCTTGAGACCCAGTACTTC. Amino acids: CATASPSGGSLETQYF.

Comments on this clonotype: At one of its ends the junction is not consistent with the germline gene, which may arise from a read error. The CDR3 nucleotides read TGTGCCAGCAGGGAAGGCAGGAGCTCCTACGAGCAGTACTTC. Its protein product is CASREGRSSYEQYF. The chain employs TRBV2 and TRBJ2-7, with unresolved D. The CDR3 extends over 14 amino acids. The germline V gene encodes CDR1 SNHLY and CDR2 FYNNEI.

CDR3 region: CASSLAGIGYEQYF. The CDR3 DNA follows: TGTGCCAGCAGTCTAGCGGGAATAGGCTACGAGCAGTACTTC. This chain connects TRBV7-9 to TRBJ2-7, with 9 bases identical to TRBD2. The CDR3 runs to 14 residues. From germline, CDR1 is SEHNR and CDR2 FQNEAQ (reference sequence). V lost 6 bases to trimming and J lost 3 bases; unmatched junction nucleotides: 6.

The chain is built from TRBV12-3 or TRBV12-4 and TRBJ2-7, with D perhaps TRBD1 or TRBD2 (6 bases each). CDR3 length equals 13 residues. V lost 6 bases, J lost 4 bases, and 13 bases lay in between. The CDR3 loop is CASRQGGEYEQYF. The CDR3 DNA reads TGTGCCAGCAGACAGGGAGGAGAATACGAGCAGTACTTC.

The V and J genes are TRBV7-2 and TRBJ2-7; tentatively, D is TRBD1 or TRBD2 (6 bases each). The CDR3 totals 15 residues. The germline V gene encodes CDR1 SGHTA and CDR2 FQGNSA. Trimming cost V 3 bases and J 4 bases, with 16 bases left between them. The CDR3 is CASSFMGAGRYEQYF. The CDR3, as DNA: TGTGCCAGCAGCTTCATGGGGGCAGGGAGGTACGAGCAGTACTTC.

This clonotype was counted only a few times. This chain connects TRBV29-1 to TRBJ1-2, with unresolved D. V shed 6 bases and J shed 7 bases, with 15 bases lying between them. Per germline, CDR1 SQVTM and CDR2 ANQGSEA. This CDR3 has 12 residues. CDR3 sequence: CSVPGVVGGYTF. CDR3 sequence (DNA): TGCAGCGTACCGGGCGTAGTGGGTGGCTACACCTTC.

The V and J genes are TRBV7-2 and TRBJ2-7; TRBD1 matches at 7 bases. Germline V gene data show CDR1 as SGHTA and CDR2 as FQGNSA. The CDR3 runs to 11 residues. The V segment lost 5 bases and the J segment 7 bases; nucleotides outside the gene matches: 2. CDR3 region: CASSRGREQYF. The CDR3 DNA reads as TGTGCCAGCAGCAGGGGGCGAGAGCAGTACTTC.

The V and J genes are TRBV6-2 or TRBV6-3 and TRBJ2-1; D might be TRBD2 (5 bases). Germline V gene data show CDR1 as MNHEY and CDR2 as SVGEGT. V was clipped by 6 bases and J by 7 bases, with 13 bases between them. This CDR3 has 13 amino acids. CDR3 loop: CASRPQRRNEQFF. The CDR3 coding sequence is TGTGCCAGCAGACCCCAAAGGAGGAATGAGCAGTTCTTC.

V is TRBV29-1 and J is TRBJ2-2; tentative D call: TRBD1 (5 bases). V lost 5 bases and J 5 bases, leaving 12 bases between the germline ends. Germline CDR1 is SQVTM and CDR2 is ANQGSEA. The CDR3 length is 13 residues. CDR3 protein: CSVTRDGTGELFF. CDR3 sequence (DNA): TGCAGCGTTACCAGGGATGGGACCGGGGAGCTGTTTTTT.

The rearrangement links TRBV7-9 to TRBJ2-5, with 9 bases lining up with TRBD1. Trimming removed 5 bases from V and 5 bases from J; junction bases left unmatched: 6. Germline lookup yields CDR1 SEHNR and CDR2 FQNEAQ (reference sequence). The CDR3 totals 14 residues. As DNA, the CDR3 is TGTGCCAGCAGCGTGACAGGGGGTGGTGAGACCCAGTACTTC. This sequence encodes CASSVTGGGETQYF.

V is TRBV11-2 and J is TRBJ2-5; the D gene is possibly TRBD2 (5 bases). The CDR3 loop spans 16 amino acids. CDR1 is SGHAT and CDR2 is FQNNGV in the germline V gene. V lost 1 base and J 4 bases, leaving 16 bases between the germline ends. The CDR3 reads CASSLGGLKWRETQYF. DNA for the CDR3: TGTGCCAGCAGCTTAGGTGGACTCAAGTGGAGAGAGACCCAGTACTTC.

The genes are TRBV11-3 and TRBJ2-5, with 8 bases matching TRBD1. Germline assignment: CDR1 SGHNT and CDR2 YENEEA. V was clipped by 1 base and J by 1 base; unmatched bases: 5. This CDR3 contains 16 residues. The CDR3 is CASSLGQGTAQETQYF. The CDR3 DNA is TGTGCCAGCAGCTTAGGACAGGGGACCGCCCAAGAGACCCAGTACTTC.

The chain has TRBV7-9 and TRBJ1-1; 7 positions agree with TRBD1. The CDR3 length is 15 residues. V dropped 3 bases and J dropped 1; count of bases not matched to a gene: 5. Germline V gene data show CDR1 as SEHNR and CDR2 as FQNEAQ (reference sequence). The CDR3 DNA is TGTGCCAGCAGCTTTTCCCGGGACAGGAACACTGAAGCTTTCTTT. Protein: CASSFSRDRNTEAFF.

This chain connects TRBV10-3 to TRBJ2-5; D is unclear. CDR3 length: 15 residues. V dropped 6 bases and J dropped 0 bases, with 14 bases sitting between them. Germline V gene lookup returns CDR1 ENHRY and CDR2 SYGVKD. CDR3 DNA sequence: TGTGCCATCAGCGAAACACCGCAGTACCAAGAGACCCAGTACTTC. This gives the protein CAISETPQYQETQYF.